A selection of T cell receptor beta chains follows, all from one sample in a study of blood T cells in healthy people across ages. TCRdb re-derived calls from the 5' RACE reads in MiXCR, one entry per CDR3 protein. The repertoire holds some 670,000 distinct CDR3 sequences, over 40% seen once, with approximately 13% in the top ten. The sample comprised blood. The receptors stem from an elderly woman in good health. The CDR3 runs from the conserved cysteine through the conserved F or W. D genes are given only for firm matches. Clone size is shown for a subset of rows, as once, few, many or a class of expanded clone.

>TRBV6-2/TRBV6-3|TRBJ2-7|few|NA
CASSPVLGGVSYNEQYF
TGTGCCAGCAGCCCCGTATTAGGGGGGGTTTCCTACAATGAGCAGTACTTC
>TRBV12-3/TRBV12-4|TRBJ1-5|NA|NA
CASSLSGTQPQHF
TGTGCCAGCAGTTTATCTGGGACTCAGCCCCAGCATTTT
>TRBV29-1|TRBJ2-7|NA|TRBD1
CSVETGGSEQYF
TGCAGCGTTGAGACAGGGGGATCCGAGCAGTACTTC
>TRBV20-1|TRBJ2-7|NA|NA
CSARDTGPIYEQYF
TGCAGTGCTAGAGACACGGGGCCCATCTACGAGCAGTACTTC
>TRBV29-1|TRBJ2-1|NA|TRBD2
CSVEGGTSGSEQFF
TGCAGCGTTGAAGGGGGGACTAGCGGGAGTGAGCAGTTCTTC
>TRBV29-1|TRBJ1-5|many|TRBD1
CSVAGQARDQPQHF
TGCAGCGTTGCAGGACAGGCGAGGGATCAGCCCCAGCATTTT
>TRBV7-3|TRBJ2-1|NA|NA
CASSLGVLGNEQFF
TGTGCCAGCAGCTTAGGGGTACTTGGGAATGAGCAGTTCTTC
>TRBV2|TRBJ1-1|NA|TRBD1
CASSPQGGGEAFF
TGTGCCAGCAGTCCTCAGGGGGGCGGTGAAGCTTTCTTT
>TRBV20-1|TRBJ2-1|NA|NA
CSARDLSSADLYNEQFF
TGCAGTGCTAGAGATCTTAGTTCGGCGGATCTCTACAATGAGCAGTTCTTC
>TRBV4-1|TRBJ2-1|many|NA
CASSQEGTRMEQFF
TGCGCCAGCAGCCAAGAGGGGACTCGAATGGAGCAGTTCTTC
>TRBV2|TRBJ2-7|few|NA
CESRDLTYEQYF
TGTGAGTCCAGGGACCTAACCTACGAGCAGTACTTC
>TRBV5-6|TRBJ2-5|NA|NA
CASSFQAAEGETQYF
TGTGCCAGCAGCTTTCAGGCAGCCGAGGGGGAGACCCAGTACTTC
>TRBV20-1|TRBJ2-3|many|TRBD2
CSAKLAGTTDTQYF
TGCAGTGCTAAACTAGCGGGTACTACAGATACGCAGTATTTT
>TRBV28|TRBJ2-1|NA|TRBD2
CASSSSGRPYNEQFF
TGTGCCAGCAGTTCTAGCGGGAGGCCCTACAATGAGCAGTTCTTC